Sequencing of this T cell receptor beta chain was carried out in a study of OX40 agonist ivuxolimab in advanced cancers. Repertoires were generated with immunoSEQ multiplex PCR, while TCRdb's copy carries only in-frame clones and drops some. The top ten hold approximately 10% of the sample, which has about 80,000 clones, around 94% seen once. Only one count was recorded for this clone. Here the sequenced sample was CD4+ or CD8+ T cells sorted from blood, taken in a trial of the OX40 agonist ivuxolimab. The sequence was obtained from an adult with an advanced solid tumor such as melanoma, head and neck, liver or kidney cancer.

Here the CDR3 DNA reads TGTGCCAGCAGCCAAGCGATTAGGCTAGGAACAGATACGCAGTATTTT. Translated: CASSQAIRLGTDTQYF. The rearrangement links TRBV4-2 to TRBJ2-3, with D hard to call. The CDR3 consists of 16 residues. Between the trimmed V and J ends, which lost 1 base and 3 bases, there was a span of 14 bases. Germline loops: CDR1 LGHNA, CDR2 YNFKEQ.